This T cell receptor beta chain emerged from a study of spatial heterogeneity in lung cancer. Study-level background: Donation came from some 73 patients with untreated early-stage non-small cell lung cancer. Median follow-up for sequenced PBMC samples was two to three years after resection, when such samples existed. TCR and UMI combinations that were unique each appeared, on average, more than ten times in raw reads.

CDR1 and CDR2 from the germline V gene are SNHLY and FYNNEI. Trimming pared 5 bases from V and 5 bases from J, leaving 9 bases between. The CDR3 totals 12 residues. The time point denotes: blood at routine non-recurrence follow-up after resection. Whole RNA from tumor, nontumor lung or frozen PBMC was sequenced unsorted. This clonotype was recorded many times. Every molecule of TCR cDNA had its own unique molecular identifier. TCRdb passed the 5' RACE reads through MiXCR, listing each CDR3 protein once. Of 25,000 or so distinct CDR3 sequences listed, around 5.8% are singletons. The source was PBMCs, collected at follow-up. J is TRBJ2-5 and V is TRBV2, with D hard to call. The sequence was obtained from a male donor with early-stage non-small cell lung cancer. Here the CDR3 DNA reads TGTGCCAGCAGTCCTCTGTCTGAGACCCAGTACTTC. As protein: CASSPLSETQYF.